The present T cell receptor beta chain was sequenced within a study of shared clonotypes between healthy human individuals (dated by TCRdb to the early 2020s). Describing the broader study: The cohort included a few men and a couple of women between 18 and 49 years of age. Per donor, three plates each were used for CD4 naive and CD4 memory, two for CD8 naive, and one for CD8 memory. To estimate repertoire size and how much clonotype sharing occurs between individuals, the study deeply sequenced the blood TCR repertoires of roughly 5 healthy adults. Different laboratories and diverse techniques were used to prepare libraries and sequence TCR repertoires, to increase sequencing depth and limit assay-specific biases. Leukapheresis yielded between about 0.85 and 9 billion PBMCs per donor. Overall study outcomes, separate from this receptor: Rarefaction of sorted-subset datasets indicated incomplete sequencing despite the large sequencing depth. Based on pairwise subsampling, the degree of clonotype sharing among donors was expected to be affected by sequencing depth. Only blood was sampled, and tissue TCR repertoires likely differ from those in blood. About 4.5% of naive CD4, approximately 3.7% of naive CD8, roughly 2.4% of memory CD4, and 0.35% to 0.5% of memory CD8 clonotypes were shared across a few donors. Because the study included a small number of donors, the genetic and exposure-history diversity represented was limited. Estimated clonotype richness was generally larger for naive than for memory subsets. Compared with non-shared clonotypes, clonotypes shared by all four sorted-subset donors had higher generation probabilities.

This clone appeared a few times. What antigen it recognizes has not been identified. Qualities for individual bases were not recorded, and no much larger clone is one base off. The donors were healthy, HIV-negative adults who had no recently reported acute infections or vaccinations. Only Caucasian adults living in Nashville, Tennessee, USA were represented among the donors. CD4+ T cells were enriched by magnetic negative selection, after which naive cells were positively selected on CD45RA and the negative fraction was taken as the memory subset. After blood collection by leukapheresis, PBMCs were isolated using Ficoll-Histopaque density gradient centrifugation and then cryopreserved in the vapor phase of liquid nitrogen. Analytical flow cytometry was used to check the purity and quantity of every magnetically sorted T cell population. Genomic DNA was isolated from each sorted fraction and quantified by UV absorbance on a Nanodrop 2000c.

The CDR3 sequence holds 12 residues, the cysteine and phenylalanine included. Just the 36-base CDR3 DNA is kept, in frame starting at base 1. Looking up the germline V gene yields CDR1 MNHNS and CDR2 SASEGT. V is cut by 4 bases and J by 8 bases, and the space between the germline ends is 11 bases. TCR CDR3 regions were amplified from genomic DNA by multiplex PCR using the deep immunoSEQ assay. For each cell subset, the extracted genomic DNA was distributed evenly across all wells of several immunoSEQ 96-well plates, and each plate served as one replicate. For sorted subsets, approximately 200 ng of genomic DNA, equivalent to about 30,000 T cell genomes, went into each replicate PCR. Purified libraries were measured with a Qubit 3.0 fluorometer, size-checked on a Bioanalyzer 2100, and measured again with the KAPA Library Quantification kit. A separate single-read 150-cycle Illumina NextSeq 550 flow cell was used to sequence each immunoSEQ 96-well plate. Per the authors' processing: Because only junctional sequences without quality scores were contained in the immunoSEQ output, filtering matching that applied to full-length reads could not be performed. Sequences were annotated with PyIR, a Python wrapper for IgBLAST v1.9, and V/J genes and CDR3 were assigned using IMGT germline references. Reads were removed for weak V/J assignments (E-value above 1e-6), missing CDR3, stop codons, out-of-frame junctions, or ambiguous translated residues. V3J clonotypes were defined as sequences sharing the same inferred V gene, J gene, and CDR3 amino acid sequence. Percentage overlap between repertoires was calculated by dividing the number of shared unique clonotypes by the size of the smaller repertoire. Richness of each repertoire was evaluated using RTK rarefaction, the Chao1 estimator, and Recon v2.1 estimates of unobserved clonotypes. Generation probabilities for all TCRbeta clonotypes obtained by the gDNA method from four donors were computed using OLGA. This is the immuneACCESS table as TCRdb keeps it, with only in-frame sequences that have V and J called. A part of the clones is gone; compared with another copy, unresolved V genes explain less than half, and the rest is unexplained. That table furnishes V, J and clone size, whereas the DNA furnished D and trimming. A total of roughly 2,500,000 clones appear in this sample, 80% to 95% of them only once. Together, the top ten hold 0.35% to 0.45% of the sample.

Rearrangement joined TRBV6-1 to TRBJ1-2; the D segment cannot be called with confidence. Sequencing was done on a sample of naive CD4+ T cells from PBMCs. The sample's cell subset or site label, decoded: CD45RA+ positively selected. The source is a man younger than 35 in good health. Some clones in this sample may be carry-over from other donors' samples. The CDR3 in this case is CASSAEFYGYTF. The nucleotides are TGTGCCAGCAGTGCCGAGTTCTACGGCTACACCTTC.